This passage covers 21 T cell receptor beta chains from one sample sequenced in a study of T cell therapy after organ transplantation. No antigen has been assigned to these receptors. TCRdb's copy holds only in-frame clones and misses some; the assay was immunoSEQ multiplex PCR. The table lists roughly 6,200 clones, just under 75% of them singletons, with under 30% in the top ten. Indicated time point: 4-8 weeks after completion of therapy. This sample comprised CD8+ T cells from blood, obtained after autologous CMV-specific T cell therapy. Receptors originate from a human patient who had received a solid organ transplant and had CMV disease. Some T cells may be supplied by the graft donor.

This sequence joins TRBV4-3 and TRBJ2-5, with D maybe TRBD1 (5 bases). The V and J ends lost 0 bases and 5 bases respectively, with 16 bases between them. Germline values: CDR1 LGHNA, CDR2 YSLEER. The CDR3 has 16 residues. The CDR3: CASSQDFPGKTETQYF. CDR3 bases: TGCGCCAGCAGCCAAGATTTTCCAGGGAAGACGGAGACCCAGTACTTC.

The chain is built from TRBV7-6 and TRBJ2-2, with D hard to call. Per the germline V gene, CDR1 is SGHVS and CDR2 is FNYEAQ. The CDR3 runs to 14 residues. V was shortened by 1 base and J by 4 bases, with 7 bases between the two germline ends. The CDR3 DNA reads TGTGCCAGCAGCTTAGAGGGTGTCACCGGGGAGCTGTTTTTT. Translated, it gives CASSLEGVTGELFF.

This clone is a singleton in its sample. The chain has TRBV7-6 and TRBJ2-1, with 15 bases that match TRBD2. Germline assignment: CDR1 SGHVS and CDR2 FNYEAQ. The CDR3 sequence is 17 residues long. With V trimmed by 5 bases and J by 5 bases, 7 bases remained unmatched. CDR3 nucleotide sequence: TGTGCCAGCAGCCCCGGACTAGCGGGAGGGCCCGACAATGAGCAGTTCTTC. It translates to CASSPGLAGGPDNEQFF. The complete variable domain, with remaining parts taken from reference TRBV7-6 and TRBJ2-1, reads GAGVSQSPRYKVTKRGQDVALRCDPISGHVSLYWYRQALGQGPEFLTYFNYEAQQDKSGLPNDRFSAERPEGSISTLTIQRTEQRDSAMYRCASSPGLAGGPDNEQFFGPGTRLTVL.

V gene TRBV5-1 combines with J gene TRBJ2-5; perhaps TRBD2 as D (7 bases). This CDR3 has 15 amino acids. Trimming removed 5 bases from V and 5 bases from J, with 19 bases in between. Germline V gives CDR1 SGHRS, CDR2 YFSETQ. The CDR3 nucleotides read TGCGCCAGCAGTCAGTCGGGCGGGGGCGCTGAGACCCAGTACTTC. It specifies CASSQSGGGAETQYF.

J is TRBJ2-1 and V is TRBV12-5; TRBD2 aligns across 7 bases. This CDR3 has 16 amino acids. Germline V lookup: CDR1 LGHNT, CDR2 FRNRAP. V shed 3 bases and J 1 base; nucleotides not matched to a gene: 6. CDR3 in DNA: TGTGCTAGTGGTTTAGGCGGGAGTGTTTCCTACAATGAGCAGTTCTTC. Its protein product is CASGLGGSVSYNEQFF.

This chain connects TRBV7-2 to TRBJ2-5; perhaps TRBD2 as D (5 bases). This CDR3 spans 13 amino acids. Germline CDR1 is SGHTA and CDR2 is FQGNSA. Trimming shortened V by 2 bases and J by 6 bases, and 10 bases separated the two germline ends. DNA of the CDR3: TGTGCCAGCAGCTTATCGGGGTCAAAGACCCAGTACTTC. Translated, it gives CASSLSGSKTQYF.

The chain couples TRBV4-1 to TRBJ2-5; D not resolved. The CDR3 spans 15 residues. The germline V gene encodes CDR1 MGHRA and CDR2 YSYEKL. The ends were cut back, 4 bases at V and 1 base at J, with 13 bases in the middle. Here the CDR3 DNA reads TGCGCCAGCAGCCTGGACCGGGTGGGCCAAGAGACCCAGTACTTC. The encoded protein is CASSLDRVGQETQYF.

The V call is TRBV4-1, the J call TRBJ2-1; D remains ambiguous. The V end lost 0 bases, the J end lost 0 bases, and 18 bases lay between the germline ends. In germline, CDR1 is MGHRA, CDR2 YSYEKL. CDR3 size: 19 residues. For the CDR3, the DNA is TGCGCCAGCAGCCAAGACCGGACCTTAGTGCGGAGCTCCTACAATGAGCAGTTCTTC. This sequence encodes CASSQDRTLVRSSYNEQFF.

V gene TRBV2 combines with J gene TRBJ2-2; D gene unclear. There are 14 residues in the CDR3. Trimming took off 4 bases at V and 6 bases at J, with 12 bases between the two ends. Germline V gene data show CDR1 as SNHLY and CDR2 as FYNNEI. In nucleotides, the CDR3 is TGTGCCAGCAGTGCGTACAGTGCCCCCGGGGAGCTGTTTTTT. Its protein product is CASSAYSAPGELFF.

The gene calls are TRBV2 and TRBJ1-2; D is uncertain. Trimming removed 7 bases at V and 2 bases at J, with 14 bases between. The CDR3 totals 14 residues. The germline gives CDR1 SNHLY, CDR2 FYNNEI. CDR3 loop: CASTGQVANYGYTF. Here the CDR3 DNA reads TGTGCCAGCACTGGGCAAGTCGCCAACTATGGCTACACCTTC.

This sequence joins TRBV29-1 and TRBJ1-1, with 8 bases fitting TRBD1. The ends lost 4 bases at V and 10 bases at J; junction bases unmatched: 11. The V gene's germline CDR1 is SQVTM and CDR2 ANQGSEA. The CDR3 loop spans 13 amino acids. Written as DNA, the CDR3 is TGCAGCGTTGGTAGAACAGGGGGAGCGGGAGCTTTCTTT. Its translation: CSVGRTGGAGAFF.

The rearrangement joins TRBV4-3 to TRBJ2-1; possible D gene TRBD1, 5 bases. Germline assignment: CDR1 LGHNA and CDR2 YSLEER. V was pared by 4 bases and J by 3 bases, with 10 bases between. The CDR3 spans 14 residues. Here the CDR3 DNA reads TGCGCCAGCAGCCCTGGGGCAGTCTACAATGAGCAGTTCTTC. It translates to CASSPGAVYNEQFF.

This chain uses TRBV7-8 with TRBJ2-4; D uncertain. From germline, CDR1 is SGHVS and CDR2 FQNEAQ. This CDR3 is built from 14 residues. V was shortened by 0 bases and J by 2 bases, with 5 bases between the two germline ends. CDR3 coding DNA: TGTGCCAGCAGCTTAGCGGGGTCCAAAAACATTCAGTACTTC. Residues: CASSLAGSKNIQYF.

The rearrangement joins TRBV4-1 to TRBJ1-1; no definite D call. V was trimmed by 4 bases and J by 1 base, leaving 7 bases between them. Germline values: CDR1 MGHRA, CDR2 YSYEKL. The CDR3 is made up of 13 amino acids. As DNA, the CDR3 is TGCGCCAGCAGCCCCACATCGAACACTGAAGCTTTCTTT. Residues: CASSPTSNTEAFF.

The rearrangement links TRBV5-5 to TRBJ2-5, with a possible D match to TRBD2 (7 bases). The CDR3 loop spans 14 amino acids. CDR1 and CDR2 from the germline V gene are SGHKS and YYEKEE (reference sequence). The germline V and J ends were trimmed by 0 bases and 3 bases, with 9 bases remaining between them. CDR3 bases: TGTGCCAGCAGCTTGGTAGGGGGGGAAGAGACCCAGTACTTC. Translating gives CASSLVGGEETQYF.

The CDR3 spells CASSLVVGTELEAFF. The CDR3 coding sequence is TGTGCCAGCAGTTTGGTCGTAGGGACAGAACTTGAAGCTTTCTTT. The chain is built from TRBV27 and TRBJ1-1; 7 bases are a match to TRBD1. The CDR3 extends over 15 amino acids. Looked up from germline, CDR1 is MNHEY and CDR2 is SMNVEV (reference sequence). Trimming at V came to 3 bases and at J to 7 bases, leaving 11 bases not matched to a gene.

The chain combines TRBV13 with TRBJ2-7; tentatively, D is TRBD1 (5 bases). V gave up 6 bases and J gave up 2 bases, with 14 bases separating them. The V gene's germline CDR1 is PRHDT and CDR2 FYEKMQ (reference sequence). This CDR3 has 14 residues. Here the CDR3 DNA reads TGTGCCAGCAGTCCTGGGGCTTCCCCCTACGAGCAGTACTTC. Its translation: CASSPGASPYEQYF.

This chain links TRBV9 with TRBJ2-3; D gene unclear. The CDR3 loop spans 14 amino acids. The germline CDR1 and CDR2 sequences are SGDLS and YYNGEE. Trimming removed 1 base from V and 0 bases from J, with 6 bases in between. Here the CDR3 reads CASSVFGSTDTQYF. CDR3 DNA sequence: TGTGCCAGCAGCGTATTTGGGAGCACAGATACGCAGTATTTT.

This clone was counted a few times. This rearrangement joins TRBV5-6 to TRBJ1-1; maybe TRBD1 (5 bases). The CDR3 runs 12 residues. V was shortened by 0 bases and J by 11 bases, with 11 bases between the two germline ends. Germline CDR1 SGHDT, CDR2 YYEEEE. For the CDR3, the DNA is TGTGCCAGCAGCTTGGGGGCCGGGGGGGCTTTCTTT. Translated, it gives CASSLGAGGAFF.

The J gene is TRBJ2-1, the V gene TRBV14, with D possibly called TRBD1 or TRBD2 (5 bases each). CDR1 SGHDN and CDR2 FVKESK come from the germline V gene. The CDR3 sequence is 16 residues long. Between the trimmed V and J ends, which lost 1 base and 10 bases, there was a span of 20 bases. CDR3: CASSQVGGRGESEQFF. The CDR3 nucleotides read TGTGCCAGCAGCCAAGTAGGCGGAAGGGGAGAGTCAGAGCAGTTCTTC.

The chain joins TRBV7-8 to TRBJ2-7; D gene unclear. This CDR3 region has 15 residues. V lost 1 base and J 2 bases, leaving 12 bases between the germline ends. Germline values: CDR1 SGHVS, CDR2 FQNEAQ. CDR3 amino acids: CASSLEGRPTYEQYF. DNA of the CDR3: TGTGCCAGCAGCTTAGAGGGCCGTCCCACCTACGAGCAGTACTTC.